These 10 T cell receptor beta chains share one sample of origin, sequenced in a study of blood T cell repertoires in COVID-19. Using immunoSEQ multiplex PCR, the repertoire was profiled, and TCRdb retains in-frame clones only, with some absent. This sample has under 200,000 clones, with about 82% found just once. The sequencing input was peripheral blood. Source of these receptors: a man aged 60 to 75 with COVID-19, enrolled during active disease.

The genes are TRBV28 and TRBJ2-5; 11 nucleotides line up with TRBD2. After removal of 3 bases from V and 7 bases from J, the junction contained 10 bases not matched to a gene. The germline V gene has CDR1 MDHEN and CDR2 SYDVKM. The CDR3 spans 16 residues. Here the CDR3 DNA reads TGTGCCAGCAGTTTCATGTTACTAGCGGGAGTTGGGACCCAGTACTTC. Amino acids: CASSFMLLAGVGTQYF.

V is TRBV7-6 and J is TRBJ1-4; D is possibly TRBD1 (5 bases). Germline-derived CDR1 and CDR2 are SGHVS and FNYEAQ. V was cut by 5 bases and J by 7 bases, with 8 bases left in between. CDR3 length: 12 amino acids. The CDR3 bases are TGTGCCAGCAGCAAAGGGGCTGAAAAACTGTTTTTT. Translating gives CASSKGAEKLFF.

This chain links TRBV6-1 with TRBJ1-3; TRBD1 is a possible D gene (6 bases). CDR1 and CDR2 (germline): MNHNS, SASEGT. Deletions cut 2 bases from V and 8 bases from J, with 13 bases between. This CDR3 contains 14 residues. The CDR3 reads CASSETGQSDTIYF. CDR3 DNA sequence: TGTGCCAGCAGTGAAACCGGACAGAGCGACACCATATATTTT.

The chain is built from TRBV30 and TRBJ2-1, with 7 bases identical to TRBD1. The CDR3 is 15 amino acids. Germline CDR1 and CDR2: GTSNPN and SVGIG (reference sequence). V lost 1 base to trimming and J lost 9 bases; unmatched junction nucleotides: 12. CDR3 sequence: CAWSAPDRVGGEQFF. The CDR3 DNA reads TGTGCCTGGAGTGCCCCCGACAGGGTTGGGGGTGAGCAGTTCTTC.

This sequence joins TRBV4-1 and TRBJ2-4; D unresolved. Between the trimmed V and J ends, which lost 0 bases and 7 bases, there was a span of 4 bases. There are 12 residues in the CDR3. Germline lookup yields CDR1 MGHRA and CDR2 YSYEKL. The CDR3, as DNA: TGCGCCAGCAGCCAAGACAGTAACATTCAGTACTTC. Its protein product is CASSQDSNIQYF.

The chain has TRBV6-5 and TRBJ1-3; tentatively, D is TRBD1 (5 bases). CDR3 length: 15 amino acids. The germline CDR1 and CDR2 sequences are MNHEY and SVGAGI. Trimming cost V 6 bases and J 7 bases, with 19 bases left between them. The CDR3 DNA reads as TGTGCCAGCAGCTCTACCGTTGGGGCCTTGAACACCATATATTTT. It is translated as CASSSTVGALNTIYF.

The V call is TRBV6-5, the J call TRBJ2-7; D is possibly TRBD1 (6 bases). CDR3 size: 13 residues. The ends were cut back, 5 bases at V and 5 bases at J, with 13 bases in the middle. Germline V lookup: CDR1 MNHEY, CDR2 SVGAGI. The CDR3 nucleotides are TGTGCCAGCAGTCCAGGGGCGGAGAACGAGCAGTACTTC. This encodes CASSPGAENEQYF.

The gene calls are TRBV10-1 and TRBJ2-1, with 10 positions matching TRBD2. The CDR3 runs 19 residues. V was pared by 2 bases and J by 0 bases, with 10 bases of the junction left unmatched. Germline V gene data show CDR1 as WNHNN and CDR2 as SYGVQD (reference sequence). CDR3 in amino acids: CASSEGDLASGSSYNEQFF. The DNA of the CDR3 is TGCGCCAGCAGTGAGGGGGATTTGGCTAGCGGGAGCTCCTACAATGAGCAGTTCTTC.

This clone was detected only a few times. The chain employs TRBV6-6 and TRBJ1-6; 7 positions agree with TRBD1. The CDR3 runs to 14 residues. Germline values: CDR1 MNHNY, CDR2 SVGAGI (reference sequence). Trimming cost V 4 bases and J 8 bases; bases outside gene matches: 5. For the CDR3, the DNA is TGTGCCAGCAGTTCACAGGGGAAAGATTCACCCCTCCACTTT. It specifies CASSSQGKDSPLHF.

This rearrangement joins TRBV7-2 to TRBJ2-7, with D perhaps TRBD2 (5 bases). Looked up from germline, CDR1 is SGHTA and CDR2 is FQGNSA. The V gene lost 4 bases and the J gene lost 6 bases, with 16 bases spanning the gap. CDR3 length: 14 residues. CDR3 region: CASSSTPGKSEQYF. The DNA for the CDR3 is TGTGCCAGCAGCTCTACTCCCGGGAAGTCCGAGCAGTACTTC.